One and the same sample provided the 9 T cell receptor beta chains below, sequenced in a study of OX40 agonist ivuxolimab in advanced cancers. Using immunoSEQ multiplex PCR, the repertoire was profiled, and TCRdb retains in-frame clones only, with some absent. Found here are 89,000 or so clones, 91% of them singletons; the top ten hold 8.4%. Sequenced here: CD4+ or CD8+ T cells sorted from blood, sampled in a trial of the OX40 agonist ivuxolimab. The origin of the receptors is an adult with an advanced solid tumor such as melanoma, head and neck, liver or kidney cancer.

The rearrangement links TRBV28 to TRBJ2-7; TRBD1 matches 7 bases. Germline assignment: CDR1 MDHEN and CDR2 SYDVKM. The CDR3 is made up of 15 amino acids. With 3 bases clipped from V and 6 bases from J, the junction kept 11 bases outside the gene matches. The CDR3 DNA follows: TGTGCCAGCAGTTTCCTCGGGACAGCTGAGCGCGAGCAGTACTTC. It yields the protein CASSFLGTAEREQYF.

The chain links TRBV6-4 to TRBJ2-3; TRBD2 matches at 9 bases. Trimming at V came to 6 bases and at J to 6 bases, leaving 7 bases not matched to a gene. Germline V gene data show CDR1 as MRHNA and CDR2 as SNTAGT. The CDR3 has 14 residues. The CDR3, as DNA: TGTGCCAGCAGCCGGACTAGCGTTGCGGATACGCAGTATTTT. Protein sequence: CASSRTSVADTQYF.

This chain links TRBV9 with TRBJ1-6, with TRBD1 identical over 8 bases. After removal of 3 bases from V and 6 bases from J, the junction contained 5 bases not matched to a gene. CDR1 and CDR2 from the germline V gene are SGDLS and YYNGEE. CDR3 size: 15 residues. The CDR3 nucleotides read TGTGCCAGCAGCGGTCCAGGACAGGGTAATTCACCCCTCCACTTT. Translation: CASSGPGQGNSPLHF.

This clone appeared once. The chain employs TRBV6-5 and TRBJ1-5; D remains unclear. The CDR3 runs to 13 residues. Germline CDR1 and CDR2: MNHEY and SVGAGI. The V and J ends lost 0 bases and 9 bases respectively, with 9 bases between them. This CDR3 is CASSYSEGPPQHF. The CDR3 nucleotides read TGTGCCAGCAGTTACTCCGAAGGCCCGCCCCAGCATTTT.

The V call is TRBV28, the J call TRBJ1-5; no reliable D call. V was trimmed by 0 bases and J by 1 base, leaving 16 bases between them. The germline CDR1 and CDR2 sequences are MDHEN and SYDVKM. The CDR3 totals 18 residues. This chain's CDR3 is CASSLWEVSSGSNQPQHF. CDR3 coding DNA: TGTGCCAGCAGTTTATGGGAAGTTTCAAGCGGGAGCAATCAGCCCCAGCATTTT.

The chain uses TRBV27 and TRBJ2-7, with D possibly called TRBD1 or TRBD2 (5 bases each). Trimming took 3 bases from V and 1 from J, leaving 7 bases between them. The CDR3 is 13 residues long. CDR1 MNHEY and CDR2 SMNVEV come from the germline V gene (reference sequence). CDR3 region: CASSFEGSYEQYF. Here the CDR3 DNA reads TGTGCCAGCAGTTTTGAGGGGTCCTACGAGCAGTACTTC.

V is TRBV6-1 and J is TRBJ2-5; 8 nucleotides agree with TRBD1. The germline V gene encodes CDR1 MNHNS and CDR2 SASEGT. The CDR3 has 15 amino acids. V lost 6 bases and J lost 5; bases outside the gene matches: 11. The DNA of the CDR3 is TGTGCCAGCAGCCCCGGGACAGGCATCTACGAGACCCAGTACTTC. Protein product: CASSPGTGIYETQYF.

This clone was detected only a few times. The gene calls are TRBV7-9 and TRBJ2-1; no clear D. V lost 2 bases, J lost 10 bases, and 9 bases lay in between. CDR1 is SEHNR and CDR2 is FQNEAQ in the germline V gene (reference sequence). The CDR3 is 12 amino acids. CDR3: CASSLSSREQFF. The CDR3, as DNA: TGTGCCAGCAGCTTATCTTCGCGGGAGCAGTTCTTC.

This chain uses TRBV9 with TRBJ2-3, with D tentatively TRBD2 (6 bases). The germline CDR1 and CDR2 sequences are SGDLS and YYNGEE. V dropped 0 bases and J dropped 2 bases, with 10 bases sitting between them. This CDR3 has 15 residues. CDR3 protein: CASSVGLDFTDTQYF. CDR3 in DNA: TGTGCCAGCAGCGTAGGACTAGACTTCACAGATACGCAGTATTTT.